This TCR beta chain was identified during a study of blood T cells in healthy people across ages. Study context: Template switching retrieved approximately one barcoded beta molecule for each two T cells.

PCR was performed a second time for about 7 to 12 cycles using a sample-barcoded 5' primer and a J-beta primer mix. TCRdb re-derived calls from the 5' RACE reads in MiXCR, one entry per CDR3 protein. The sample includes fewer than 2 million distinct CDR3 sequences, 35% to 50% of them seen just once. V lost 0 bases, J lost 7 bases, and 15 bases lay in between. Germline V gene sequence: CDR1 DFQATT, CDR2 SNEGSKA (reference sequence). CDR3 size: 14 residues. The sample was blood. The TCR comes from a human donor in good health. This chain connects TRBV20-1 to TRBJ1-2; weak D call: TRBD1 (6 bases). In nucleotides, the CDR3 is TGCAGTGCTAGAGATAGTTCGGGGGCAGGTGGCTACACCTTC. Translation: CSARDSSGAGGYTF.